Reported below is one T cell receptor beta chain. Generated by immunoSEQ multiplex PCR, the TCRdb table keeps only in-frame clones and is missing some. The table lists just under 70,000 clones, more than 80% of them singletons. V was shortened by 5 bases and J by 2 bases, with 13 bases between the two germline ends. The CDR3 runs to 15 residues. CDR1 and CDR2 (germline): SGHVS, FNYEAQ. The record originates from a study of T cell changes during pregnancy in multiple sclerosis. This clonotype originated in a female donor with multiple sclerosis, enrolled in a pregnancy study. Sequenced material: peripheral blood, taken in the second trimester of pregnancy. V and J are TRBV7-6 and TRBJ1-3; tentatively, D is TRBD1 (6 bases). The DNA for the CDR3 is TGTGCCAGCAGCCGCTCCGGGACACCTGGAAACACCATATATTTT. It yields the protein CASSRSGTPGNTIYF.